The present T cell receptor beta chain was sequenced within a study of T cell changes during pregnancy in multiple sclerosis. TCRdb's copy holds only in-frame clones and misses some; the assay was immunoSEQ multiplex PCR. The sample contains roughly 86,000 clones, approximately 92% of which appear only once. Trimming left V 4 bases short and J 1 base short, with 16 bases between. This CDR3 spans 16 amino acids. Germline V gene sequence: CDR1 SGHRS, CDR2 YFSETQ. The chain carries TRBV5-1 and TRBJ2-3; D perhaps matches TRBD1 (6 bases). This sequence was found in a female donor with multiple sclerosis, enrolled in a pregnancy study. This specimen was peripheral blood, taken in the first trimester of pregnancy. The CDR3 here is CASSSQGPRGTDTQYF. In DNA form, the CDR3 reads TGCGCCAGCAGCAGTCAGGGGCCCCGGGGCACAGATACGCAGTATTTT. The entire variable domain, with the rest obtained from reference TRBV5-1 and TRBJ2-3, is as follows: KAGVTQTPRYLIKTRGQQVTLSCSPISGHRSVSWYQQTPGQGLQFLFEYFSETQRNKGNFPGRFSGRQFSNSRSEMNVSTLELGDSALYLCASSSQGPRGTDTQYFGPGTRLTVL.